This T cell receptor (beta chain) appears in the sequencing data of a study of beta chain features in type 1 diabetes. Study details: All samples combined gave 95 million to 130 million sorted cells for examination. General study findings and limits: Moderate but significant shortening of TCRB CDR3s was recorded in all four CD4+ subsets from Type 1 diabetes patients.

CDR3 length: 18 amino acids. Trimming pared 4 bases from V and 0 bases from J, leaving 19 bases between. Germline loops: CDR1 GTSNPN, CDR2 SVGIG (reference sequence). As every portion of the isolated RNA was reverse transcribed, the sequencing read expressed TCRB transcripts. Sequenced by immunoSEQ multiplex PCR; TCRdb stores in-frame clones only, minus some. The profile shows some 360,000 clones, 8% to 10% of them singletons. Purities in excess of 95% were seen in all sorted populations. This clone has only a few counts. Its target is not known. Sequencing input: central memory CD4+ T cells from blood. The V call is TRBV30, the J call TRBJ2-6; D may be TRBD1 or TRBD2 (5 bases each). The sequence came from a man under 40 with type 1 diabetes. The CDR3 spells CAWTGGMTVTSGANVLTF. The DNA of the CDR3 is TGTGCCTGGACCGGAGGCATGACAGTTACCTCTGGGGCCAACGTCCTGACTTTC. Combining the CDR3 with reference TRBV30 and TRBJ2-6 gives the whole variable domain SQTIHQWPATLVQPVGSPLSLECTVEGTSNPNLYWYRQAAGRGLQLLFYSVGIGQISSEVPQNLSASRPQDRQFILSSKKLLLSDSGFYLCAWTGGMTVTSGANVLTFGAGSRLTVL.